These 32 T cell receptor beta chains originate from one sample sequenced in a study of beta chain features in type 1 diabetes. The study reverse transcribed the entire isolated RNA, so it sequenced expressed TCRB transcripts. Measured with immunoSEQ multiplex PCR; TCRdb has only the in-frame clones, and not every one. This sample has about 320,000 clones, with less than 15% found just once. The sample comprised central memory CD4+ T cells from blood. The receptors derive from a man younger than 45 in good health.

The rearrangement uses TRBV5-1 and TRBJ2-2, with 8 bases identical to TRBD1. This CDR3 is 17 amino acids long. Trimming took 0 bases from V and 6 from J; bases not matched to a gene: 10. Germline CDR1 and CDR2: SGHRS and YFSETQ. CDR3 loop: CASSLAPGTGGAGELFF. DNA for the CDR3: TGCGCCAGCAGCTTGGCCCCCGGGACAGGAGGCGCCGGGGAGCTGTTTTTT.

The gene calls are TRBV6-5 and TRBJ2-1; D gene unclear. The germline CDR1 and CDR2 sequences are MNHEY and SVGAGI. V was clipped by 6 bases and J by 9 bases, with 9 bases between them. The CDR3 is 11 amino acids. Written as DNA, the CDR3 is TGTGCCAGCAGCCACGGCAGTGAGCAGTTCTTC. Its protein is CASSHGSEQFF.

This clone was recorded a few times. The chain couples TRBV21-1 to TRBJ2-2; the D call TRBD2 from the table was never checked on the DNA. TRBV21-1 constitutes a pseudogene. The CDR3 sequence is 14 residues long. The CDR3 bases are TGTGCCAGAGCGCACGTCGACAACACCGGGGAGCTGTTTTTT. This sequence encodes CARAHVDNTGELFF.

This chain joins TRBV5-4 and TRBJ2-5; the match to TRBD1 covers 8 bases. The ends lost 4 bases at V and 1 base at J; junction bases unmatched: 3. The CDR3 is made up of 14 amino acids. Germline V lookup: CDR1 SGHNT, CDR2 YYREEE (reference sequence). The CDR3 DNA sequence: TGTGCCAGCAGCCCGGGACAGGTCCAAGAGACCCAGTACTTC. This gives the protein CASSPGQVQETQYF.

The sample holds a few counts of this clone. The V call is TRBV7-7, the J call TRBJ1-1; D is undetermined. Trimming removed 6 bases at V and 0 bases at J, with 5 bases between. The germline gives CDR1 SSHAT, CDR2 FNYEAQ (reference sequence). The CDR3 has 12 amino acids. The CDR3 protein is CASSRLNTEAFF. The CDR3 nucleotides are TGTGCCAGCAGTCGGCTGAACACTGAAGCTTTCTTT.

This clone was recorded at least ten times. This rearrangement joins TRBV6-6 to TRBJ1-4; D not resolved. Germline CDR1 is MNHNY and CDR2 is SVGAGI (reference sequence). Trimming stripped 0 bases from V and 7 bases from J, with 9 bases between. CDR3 length: 14 residues. CDR3 DNA sequence: TGTGCCAGCAGTTACTCGATGAGGGTTGAAAAACTGTTTTTT. Amino acids: CASSYSMRVEKLFF.

The chain combines TRBV7-2 with TRBJ2-1; the D is unclear. With 1 base removed from V and 1 base from J, the gap between germline ends came to 14 bases. The CDR3 is 17 residues long. Germline V lookup: CDR1 SGHTA, CDR2 FQGNSA. In nucleotides, the CDR3 is TGTGCCAGCAGCTTAGAGGCAGGCCTACTATCCTACAATGAGCAGTTCTTC. Its translation: CASSLEAGLLSYNEQFF.

This clone appeared many times. V gene TRBV5-4 combines with J gene TRBJ1-1; a weak D match, TRBD1 (5 bases). Germline values: CDR1 SGHNT, CDR2 YYREEE (reference sequence). V was trimmed by 1 base and J by 9 bases, leaving 7 bases between them. The CDR3 consists of 11 residues. The CDR3 loop is CASSLLGQAFF. In DNA, the CDR3 is TGTGCCAGCAGCTTGCTGGGGCAAGCTTTCTTT.

This clone was picked up a small number of times. The rearrangement links TRBV4-2 to TRBJ1-1; D unclear. V was cut by 0 bases and J by 3 bases, with 5 bases left in between. CDR3 length: 13 amino acids. CDR1 LGHNA and CDR2 YNFKEQ come from the germline V gene. The CDR3 DNA reads as TGTGCCAGCAGCCAAGACGTAGACACTGAAGCTTTCTTT. Translated: CASSQDVDTEAFF.

A few counts support this clone. The chain links TRBV5-4 to TRBJ2-7, with D perhaps TRBD2 (5 bases). Germline-derived CDR1 and CDR2 are SGHNT and YYREEE (reference sequence). With 1 base removed from V and 0 bases from J, the gap between germline ends came to 8 bases. The CDR3 is made up of 14 amino acids. CDR3 DNA: TGTGCCAGCAGCTTGTCGGGGAGCTCCTACGAGCAGTACTTC. Translated: CASSLSGSSYEQYF.

This clone was found a few times. This chain uses TRBV9 with TRBJ2-2; 8 bases map to TRBD1. Trimming removed 0 bases from V and 4 bases from J; junction bases left unmatched: 8. Germline lookup yields CDR1 SGDLS and CDR2 YYNGEE. This CDR3 contains 17 residues. CDR3 sequence reads: CASSVALGQGGTGELFF. The CDR3 DNA reads as TGTGCCAGCAGCGTAGCTTTAGGACAGGGAGGCACCGGGGAGCTGTTTTTT.

This clone appeared a few times. The chain employs TRBV5-1 and TRBJ2-5; TRBD2 agrees at 8 bases. Germline-derived CDR1 and CDR2 are SGHRS and YFSETQ. The CDR3 has 14 residues. The V and J ends lost 0 bases and 4 bases, in that order; junction bases with no gene match: 2. The CDR3 loop is CASSLGTSRETQYF. CDR3 bases: TGCGCCAGCAGCTTGGGGACTAGCCGAGAGACCCAGTACTTC.

This clone was detected a few times. This chain joins TRBV19 and TRBJ2-5; 9 bases line up with TRBD2. CDR3 length equals 15 residues. V shed 1 base, J shed 2 bases, and the junction held 2 bases outside the gene matches. CDR1 is LNHDA and CDR2 is SQIVND in the germline V gene (reference sequence). The CDR3 region has the DNA TGTGCCAGTAGTATAGGGGGACTAGCTCAAGAGACCCAGTACTTC. It translates to CASSIGGLAQETQYF.

This clone was seen more than once but under ten times. The V gene is TRBV10-3, the J gene TRBJ2-2; D ambiguous. The germline V and J ends were trimmed by 3 bases and 5 bases, with 4 bases remaining between them. The CDR3 has 12 residues. The V gene's germline CDR1 is ENHRY and CDR2 SYGVKD. CDR3 sequence reads: CAISEGTGELFF. The CDR3 nucleotides read TGTGCCATCAGTGAAGGAACCGGGGAGCTGTTTTTT.

V and J are TRBV30 and TRBJ2-3, with unresolved D. The CDR3 contains 15 residues. The ends were cut back, 2 bases at V and 0 bases at J, with 12 bases in the middle. Germline V gives CDR1 GTSNPN, CDR2 SVGIG (reference sequence). The CDR3 protein is CAWSFHPSSTDTQYF. In DNA form, the CDR3 reads TGTGCCTGGAGTTTTCATCCCTCTAGCACAGATACGCAGTATTTT.

The rearrangement uses TRBV7-9 and TRBJ1-2; 9 positions agree with TRBD1. This CDR3 contains 15 residues. Trimming removed 1 base from V and 5 bases from J; junction bases left unmatched: 5. CDR1 is SEHNR and CDR2 is FQNEAQ in the germline V gene (reference sequence). Here the CDR3 DNA reads TGTGCCAGCAGCTTAGGGACAGGGGTGTTGTATGGCTACACCTTC. Translating gives CASSLGTGVLYGYTF.

This clone was detected ten times or more. This chain links TRBV6-5 with TRBJ2-3; D not certain. V was shortened by 5 bases and J by 8 bases, with 8 bases between the two germline ends. CDR1 is MNHEY and CDR2 is SVGAGI in the germline V gene. This CDR3 is built from 11 residues. The DNA for the CDR3 is TGTGCCAGCAGTGAGATAGTTACGCAGTATTTT. Its translation is CASSEIVTQYF.

The chain is built from TRBV14 and TRBJ2-5; 9 bases are shared with TRBD1. V was clipped by 4 bases and J by 4 bases; unmatched bases: 7. Germline values: CDR1 SGHDN, CDR2 FVKESK. The CDR3 runs 15 residues. The DNA for the CDR3 is TGTGCCAGCAGCCGGGGGGACAGGGTGACAGAGACCCAGTACTTC. Translation gives CASSRGDRVTETQYF.

The table lists this clone with a few counts. This rearrangement joins TRBV7-8 to TRBJ2-3; D call uncertain. Germline V gene lookup returns CDR1 SGHVS and CDR2 FQNEAQ. Trimming removed 6 bases from V and 3 bases from J, with 7 bases in between. There are 12 residues in the CDR3. CDR3 coding DNA: TGTGCCAGCAGTCGTCGTACAGATACGCAGTATTTT. It is translated as CASSRRTDTQYF.

The genes are TRBV18 and TRBJ2-5; D is uncertain. This CDR3 has 14 amino acids. Trimming took off 0 bases at V and 5 bases at J, with 10 bases between the two ends. The germline CDR1 and CDR2 sequences are KGHSH and LQKENI. The chain's CDR3 is CASSPPGRTETQYF. Here the CDR3 DNA reads TGTGCCAGCTCACCACCAGGGCGGACGGAGACCCAGTACTTC.

The chain is built from TRBV18 and TRBJ2-6; D perhaps matches TRBD1 (6 bases). This CDR3 is 18 amino acids long. The germline V gene has CDR1 KGHSH and CDR2 LQKENI. Trimming left V 2 bases short and J 2 bases short, with 16 bases between. The CDR3 loop reads CASSPFDRPRAGANVLTF. The CDR3 nucleotides are TGTGCCAGCTCACCATTTGACAGGCCAAGGGCTGGGGCCAACGTCCTGACTTTC. Together with reference TRBV18 and TRBJ2-6, the CDR3 gives the full variable domain: NAGVMQNPRHLVRRRGQEARLRCSPMKGHSHVYWYRQLPEEGLKFMVYLQKENIIDESGMPKERFSAEFPKEGPSILRIQQVVRGDSAAYFCASSPFDRPRAGANVLTFGAGSRLTVL.

This clone was detected ten times or more. The chain combines TRBV7-8 with TRBJ2-7; D might be TRBD2 (6 bases). Germline V CDR1 and CDR2: SGHVS, FQNEAQ. The V gene lost 3 bases and the J gene lost 4 bases, with 16 bases spanning the gap. The CDR3 has 15 residues. The CDR3 protein is CASSLDNGTPYEQYF. DNA for the CDR3: TGTGCCAGCAGCTTGGACAACGGGACTCCTTACGAGCAGTACTTC.

The chain has TRBV6-1 and TRBJ1-5; 9 bases agree with TRBD1. Germline CDR1 reads MNHNS; CDR2 reads SASEGT. Losses at the gene ends were 10 bases for V and 4 bases for J; bases not matched to a gene: 8. The length of the CDR3 is 14 residues. The CDR3 DNA is TGTGCCACACTTACAGGGGGCGCGAATCAGCCCCAGCATTTT. Translation: CATLTGGANQPQHF.

This clone was detected only a few times. The gene calls are TRBV14 and TRBJ2-3; D tentatively reads TRBD1 or TRBD2 (6 bases each). Trimming pared 0 bases from V and 3 bases from J, leaving 13 bases between. Germline V gives CDR1 SGHDN, CDR2 FVKESK. This CDR3 comprises 16 residues. Written as DNA, the CDR3 is TGTGCCAGCAGCCAAGAACGGGGGCGCTTAACAGATACGCAGTATTTT. This translates into CASSQERGRLTDTQYF.

The table lists this clone with a few counts. The V call is TRBV15, the J call TRBJ1-2; 10 bases align to TRBD1. Unmatched junction bases numbered 4, after V lost 4 bases and J lost 8 bases. The CDR3 covers 13 residues. The germline CDR1 and CDR2 sequences are LNHNV and YYDKDF (reference sequence). The CDR3 DNA reads as TGTGCCACCAGCACCGGGACAGGGGACGGCTACACCTTC. This translates into CATSTGTGDGYTF.

This clone was observed many times. The chain links TRBV7-2 to TRBJ2-3; 9 nucleotides align to TRBD1. Unmatched junction bases numbered 6, after V lost 5 bases and J lost 0 bases. Germline CDR1 and CDR2: SGHTA and FQGNSA. The CDR3 spans 16 residues. The CDR3 DNA is TGTGCCAGCAGCGCCCGACAGGGGGGGAGCACAGATACGCAGTATTTT. Residues: CASSARQGGSTDTQYF. The variable domain in full, completed from reference TRBV7-2 and TRBJ2-3, reads GAGVSQSPSNKVTEKGKDVELRCDPISGHTALYWYRQSLGQGLEFLIYFQGNSAPDKSGLPSDRFSAERTGGSVSTLTIQRTQQEDSAVYLCASSARQGGSTDTQYFGPGTRLTVL.

This clone has a handful of counts. J is TRBJ2-3 and V is TRBV9; 12 nucleotides line up with TRBD2. This CDR3 contains 17 residues. The V gene's germline CDR1 is SGDLS and CDR2 YYNGEE. Losses at the gene ends were 3 bases for V and 3 bases for J; bases not matched to a gene: 8. CDR3 nucleotides: TGTGCCAGCAGCGGAAAGACTAGCGGGAGTGCGACAGATACGCAGTATTTT. Residues: CASSGKTSGSATDTQYF.

The J gene is TRBJ1-6, the V gene TRBV5-4; unclear D gene. V was trimmed by 0 bases and J by 12 bases, leaving 7 bases between them. The CDR3 loop spans 12 amino acids. Germline V gene lookup returns CDR1 SGHNT and CDR2 YYREEE (reference sequence). The CDR3 DNA reads as TGTGCCAGCAGCTTGGAAACCTTACCCCTCCACTTT. The encoded protein is CASSLETLPLHF. Full variable domain (rest looked up from reference TRBV5-4 and TRBJ1-6): ETGVTQSPTHLIKTRGQQVTLRCSSQSGHNTVSWYQQALGQGPQFIFQYYREEENGRGNFPPRFSGLQFPNYSSELNVNALELDDSALYLCASSLETLPLHFGNGTRLTVT.

This clone turned up a few times. The chain recombines TRBV7-2 with TRBJ1-2, with a tentative D call TRBD1 (6 bases). V lost 0 bases and J lost 2, with 16 bases in between. This CDR3 has 17 residues. Germline V gene sequence: CDR1 SGHTA, CDR2 FQGNSA. The CDR3 bases are TGTGCCAGCAGCTTAGCCGGATCTTGGGGGCCAAACTATGGCTACACCTTC. Translated, it gives CASSLAGSWGPNYGYTF. Supplemented by reference TRBV7-2 and TRBJ1-2, the full variable domain reads GAGVSQSPSNKVTEKGKDVELRCDPISGHTALYWYRQSLGQGLEFLIYFQGNSAPDKSGLPSDRFSAERTGGSVSTLTIQRTQQEDSAVYLCASSLAGSWGPNYGYTFGSGTRLTVV.

The gene calls are TRBV6-5 and TRBJ2-7; 9 bases are shared with TRBD1. This CDR3 comprises 14 residues. Looked up from germline, CDR1 is MNHEY and CDR2 is SVGAGI. After removal of 5 bases from V and 4 bases from J, the junction contained 6 bases not matched to a gene. In nucleotides, the CDR3 is TGTGCCAGCAGTCAAACAGGGGGCTTTTACGAGCAGTACTTC. Residues: CASSQTGGFYEQYF.

This clone appeared a few times. CDR3 sequence: CASSKLAGVNTDTQYF. CDR3 DNA: TGTGCCAGCAGCAAACTAGCGGGAGTCAACACAGATACGCAGTATTTT. The chain employs TRBV5-6 and TRBJ2-3, with 11 bases identical to TRBD2. Germline V gives CDR1 SGHDT, CDR2 YYEEEE. The junction had 6 bases not matched to a gene; V was cut back by 4 bases and J by 2 bases. The CDR3 has 16 residues.

In this sample, this clone turned up a few times. The chain combines TRBV11-3 with TRBJ2-1; 8 bases are shared with TRBD2. The CDR3 is 14 residues long. Trimming removed 1 base from V and 9 bases from J; junction bases left unmatched: 5. Germline V lookup: CDR1 SGHNT, CDR2 YENEEA. CDR3: CASSLGLASFEQFF. Written as DNA, the CDR3 is TGTGCCAGCAGCTTAGGACTAGCGTCCTTTGAGCAGTTCTTC.